The 26 T cell receptor beta chains in this list originate from one sample, sequenced in a study of T cell responses to AZD1222 COVID-19 vaccine. The data were produced by immunoSEQ multiplex PCR, yet TCRdb's version contains in-frame clones alone and is incomplete. The sample lists more than 150,000 clones, 85% to 95% occurring once. The input for sequencing was peripheral blood, taken 28 days after the second AZD1222 dose. The source is an adult who received the AZD1222 COVID-19 vaccine.

V usage is TRBV5-1 and J usage is TRBJ1-2; D unresolved. Trimming left V 5 bases short and J 4 bases short, with 12 bases between. The CDR3 spans 13 residues. Germline V gives CDR1 SGHRS, CDR2 YFSETQ. DNA of the CDR3: TGCGCCAGCAGAGAGTCCTCATCCTATGGCTACACCTTC. It encodes CASRESSSYGYTF.

The rearrangement joins TRBV27 to TRBJ2-5; 9 nucleotides agree with TRBD1. CDR1 is MNHEY and CDR2 is SMNVEV in the germline V gene (reference sequence). V was clipped by 5 bases and J by 4 bases; unmatched bases: 14. This CDR3 is built from 17 residues. DNA for the CDR3: TGTGCCAGCAGTCTCTACAGGGGGCAAGGTTTTCCAGAGACCCAGTACTTC. This gives the protein CASSLYRGQGFPETQYF.

The V and J genes are TRBV2 and TRBJ2-7, with unresolved D. The length of the CDR3 is 14 residues. Deletions cut 4 bases from V and 3 bases from J, with 13 bases between. Germline values: CDR1 SNHLY, CDR2 FYNNEI. CDR3 sequence (DNA): TGTGCCAGCAGTGTTTGGGTGGGTAGCTACGAGCAGTACTTC. Its translation: CASSVWVGSYEQYF.

This chain joins TRBV19 and TRBJ1-2; tentative D call: TRBD1 (5 bases). The CDR3 totals 12 residues. CDR1 LNHDA and CDR2 SQIVND come from the germline V gene (reference sequence). V was trimmed by 7 bases and J by 4 bases, leaving 10 bases between them. CDR3 sequence (DNA): TGTGCCAGTACCCAGGGCGCCTATGGCTACACCTTC. Protein: CASTQGAYGYTF.

This chain connects TRBV7-2 to TRBJ1-5; 7 bases match TRBD1. The V segment lost 3 bases and the J segment 4 bases; nucleotides outside the gene matches: 6. Germline values: CDR1 SGHTA, CDR2 FQGNSA. CDR3 length: 15 amino acids. The CDR3 here is CASSFFGTANQPQHF. The CDR3 bases are TGTGCCAGCAGCTTCTTCGGGACAGCTAATCAGCCCCAGCATTTT.

This chain uses TRBV6-2 or TRBV6-3 with TRBJ1-2; D ambiguous. The V gene lost 5 bases and the J gene lost 2 bases, with 6 bases spanning the gap. The CDR3 has 12 amino acids. Germline V gene data show CDR1 as MNHEY and CDR2 as SVGEGT. This chain's CDR3 is CASSDLNYGYTF. For the CDR3, the DNA is TGTGCCAGCAGTGATCTGAACTATGGCTACACCTTC.

This chain connects TRBV5-1 to TRBJ1-6; D unclear. The CDR3 totals 13 residues. Per germline, CDR1 SGHRS and CDR2 YFSETQ. Trimming took off 0 bases at V and 9 bases at J, with 7 bases between the two ends. CDR3 DNA: TGCGCCAGCAGCTTGGCCGACGGTTCACCCCTCCACTTT. Residues: CASSLADGSPLHF.

V usage is TRBV10-3 and J usage is TRBJ1-1; D gene unclear. Germline V CDR1 and CDR2: ENHRY, SYGVKD. There are 13 residues in the CDR3. V was cut by 6 bases and J by 0 bases, with 8 bases left in between. Here the CDR3 reads CAISPEMNTEAFF. The CDR3 DNA sequence: TGTGCCATCAGCCCAGAGATGAACACTGAAGCTTTCTTT.

This sequence joins TRBV29-1 and TRBJ2-3; D tentatively reads TRBD1 or TRBD2 (5 bases each). Trimming cost V 4 bases and J 0 bases, with 14 bases left between them. From germline, CDR1 is SQVTM and CDR2 ANQGSEA. The CDR3 is 15 residues long. The CDR3 region has the DNA TGCAGCGTTGCGCCAGGGACCTCTAGCACAGATACGCAGTATTTT. This codes for CSVAPGTSSTDTQYF.

This clone was seen once. The rearrangement uses TRBV10-3 and TRBJ2-1, with a weak D call TRBD1 (6 bases). Germline CDR1 ENHRY, CDR2 SYGVKD. CDR3 size: 13 residues. V lost 4 bases and J 6 bases, leaving 10 bases between the germline ends. The CDR3 spells CAISVGAVNEQFF. The CDR3 DNA reads TGTGCCATCAGTGTGGGGGCGGTCAATGAGCAGTTCTTC.

This chain joins TRBV24-1 and TRBJ1-1, with D uncertain. This CDR3 spans 14 amino acids. V was trimmed by 2 bases and J by 6 bases, leaving 12 bases between them. Looked up from germline, CDR1 is KGHDR and CDR2 is SFDVKD. The CDR3 coding sequence is TGTGCCACCAGTGATTCCCGGGTCGGCGCTGAAGCTTTCTTT. Translation gives CATSDSRVGAEAFF.

Written as DNA, the CDR3 is TGTGCCACCAGTGAGTCGGACAGGGGGCTAACCGGGGAGCTGTTTTTT. It codes for CATSESDRGLTGELFF. V and J are TRBV24-1 and TRBJ2-2; TRBD1 matches at 11 bases. CDR1 KGHDR and CDR2 SFDVKD come from the germline V gene. This CDR3 comprises 16 residues. Unmatched junction bases numbered 5, after V lost 4 bases and J lost 5 bases.

The J gene is TRBJ2-7, the V gene TRBV27, with 8 bases lining up with TRBD2. V trimming: 5 bases; J trimming: 3 bases; junction bases outside the gene matches: 6. The CDR3 covers 14 residues. Germline V gives CDR1 MNHEY, CDR2 SMNVEV (reference sequence). The CDR3 nucleotides read TGTGCCAGCAGTCCCGGGGGGGCAATCTACGAGCAGTACTTC. It specifies CASSPGGAIYEQYF.

Concerning this clone: One junction end disagrees with the germline gene, perhaps due to a read error. CDR3 nucleotides: TGTGCTAGCAGCCAGCGACCCTCAGATACGCAGTATTTT. It encodes CASSQRPSDTQYF. This chain connects TRBV7-7 to TRBJ2-3; D call uncertain. This CDR3 is built from 13 residues. Germline CDR1 and CDR2: SSHAT and FNYEAQ (reference sequence).

The chain employs TRBV5-5 and TRBJ1-1, with a possible D match to TRBD1 (5 bases). Trimming left V 1 base short and J 11 bases short, with 12 bases between. The CDR3 is 12 amino acids. From germline, CDR1 is SGHKS and CDR2 YYEKEE (reference sequence). CDR3 region: CASSLWGREAFF. The CDR3 region has the DNA TGTGCCAGCAGCTTGTGGGGCAGGGAGGCTTTCTTT. Together with reference TRBV5-5 and TRBJ1-1, the CDR3 gives the full variable domain: DAGVTQSPTHLIKTRGQQVTLRCSPISGHKSVSWYQQVLGQGPQFIFQYYEKEERGRGNFPDRFSARQFPNYSSELNVNALLLGDSALYLCASSLWGREAFFGQGTRLTVV.

The chain employs TRBV18 and TRBJ1-5; D gene ambiguous. This CDR3 has 15 amino acids. CDR1 is KGHSH and CDR2 is LQKENI in the germline V gene. V was cut by 3 bases and J by 1 base, with 10 bases left in between. The DNA for the CDR3 is TGTGCCAGCTCACCCTTGGACTCGAGCAATCAGCCCCAGCATTTT. It encodes CASSPLDSSNQPQHF.

V and J are TRBV6-5 and TRBJ2-1, with TRBD2 identical over 9 bases. V shed 2 bases and J 6 bases; nucleotides not matched to a gene: 5. The germline V gene has CDR1 MNHEY and CDR2 SVGAGI. The CDR3 loop spans 15 amino acids. CDR3 DNA sequence: TGTGCCAGCAGTTACGTGGCGGGAGGGGTCAATGAGCAGTTCTTC. Residues: CASSYVAGGVNEQFF.

A single count supports this clone. The rearrangement uses TRBV7-8 and TRBJ2-7, with D possibly matching TRBD1 (5 bases). The length of the CDR3 is 16 residues. Germline assignment: CDR1 SGHVS and CDR2 FQNEAQ. V was trimmed by 2 bases and J by 0 bases, leaving 14 bases between them. The CDR3 coding sequence is TGTGCCAGCAGCTTAAGTAGGGGCCGGAGCTCCTACGAGCAGTACTTC. This encodes CASSLSRGRSSYEQYF.

This chain connects TRBV18 to TRBJ1-1, with 8 bases fitting TRBD1. This CDR3 region has 14 residues. J was trimmed by 3 bases and V by 2 bases; bases with no gene match: 2. The germline CDR1 and CDR2 sequences are KGHSH and LQKENI. The CDR3 region has the DNA TGTGCCAGCTCACCAGCCAGGGGGCACACTGAAGCTTTCTTT. This translates into CASSPARGHTEAFF.

The chain carries TRBV3-1 (or the pseudogene TRBV3-2) and TRBJ2-4, with a weak D call TRBD1 (5 bases). Trimming left V 8 bases short and J 2 bases short, with 13 bases between. There are 14 residues in the CDR3. Germline V gene sequence: CDR1 LGHDT, CDR2 YNNKEL (reference sequence). Here the CDR3 reads CASSPGSTKNIQYF. CDR3 coding DNA: TGTGCCAGCTCTCCAGGGTCAACCAAAAACATTCAGTACTTC.

This rearrangement joins TRBV18 to TRBJ2-7; 11 bases map to TRBD1. The V gene end was trimmed by 3 bases and the J gene end by 3 bases; junction bases not matched to a gene: 4. Germline V gene data show CDR1 as KGHSH and CDR2 as LQKENI. The CDR3 consists of 15 residues. As DNA, the CDR3 is TGTGCCAGCTCACCTCCGGGACAGGGGGGCTACGAGCAGTACTTC. Protein sequence: CASSPPGQGGYEQYF.

The rearrangement links TRBV28 to TRBJ1-1; D gene unclear. Per germline, CDR1 MDHEN and CDR2 SYDVKM. The CDR3 has 12 residues. The V end lost 8 bases, the J end lost 7 bases, and 14 bases lay between the germline ends. The CDR3 protein is CASLVLGSEAFF. DNA of the CDR3: TGTGCCAGCCTCGTATTAGGCAGTGAAGCTTTCTTT.

The V and J genes are TRBV4-1 and TRBJ1-1; D remains ambiguous. The CDR3 spans 13 residues. V lost 2 bases to trimming and J lost 0 bases, with 4 bases between them. The germline CDR1 and CDR2 sequences are MGHRA and YSYEKL. CDR3: CASSQYMNTEAFF. The CDR3 region has the DNA TGCGCCAGCAGCCAATATATGAACACTGAAGCTTTCTTT.

The CDR3 bases are TGTGCCAGCAGCCGTTTTAGCGGGGGGAGCACAGATACGCAGTATTTT. This encodes CASSRFSGGSTDTQYF. The gene calls are TRBV7-6 and TRBJ2-3; 10 nucleotides match TRBD2. V trimming: 5 bases; J trimming: 0 bases; junction bases outside the gene matches: 5. Per germline, CDR1 SGHVS and CDR2 FNYEAQ. The CDR3 is made up of 16 amino acids.

The chain employs TRBV13 and TRBJ1-5; D might be TRBD1 (5 bases). Trimming took off 0 bases at V and 5 bases at J, with 8 bases between the two ends. CDR1 and CDR2 from the germline V gene are PRHDT and FYEKMQ (reference sequence). The CDR3 covers 14 residues. The CDR3 sequence is CASSLGAGYQPQHF. CDR3 bases: TGTGCCAGCAGCTTAGGCGCAGGGTATCAGCCCCAGCATTTT.

The V gene is TRBV24-1, the J gene TRBJ2-2, with a possible D match to TRBD2 (6 bases). The CDR3 is 18 residues long. Deletions cut 3 bases from V and 4 bases from J, with 20 bases between. CDR1 is KGHDR and CDR2 is SFDVKD in the germline V gene. The CDR3 DNA follows: TGTGCCACCAGTGATCCTACTCCCCGGCTAGCGCCCACCGGGGAGCTGTTTTTT. It is translated as CATSDPTPRLAPTGELFF.